This is a list of T cell receptor beta chains from one sample in a study of CD8 T cells in Susac syndrome. Via MiXCR, TCRdb re-called the immunoSEQ multiplex PCR reads, giving one row per CDR3 protein. The sample yields about 240,000 distinct CDR3 sequences, about 95% seen once. Sequencing input: CD4+ T cells from PBMCs. The receptor set was obtained from a human donor with Susac syndrome. CDR3s include the opening cysteine and the closing phenylalanine or tryptophan. Each record gives: CDR3 protein, CDR3 DNA, clone size, D gene, CDR3 length, V gene, J gene. The D gene is left open where the match is weak. Where a row states a size, it is once, few, many or the class of an expanded clone; other rows omit it.

CDR3aa: CASSFQYYGYTF
CDR3nt: TGTGCCAGCAGTTTTCAGTACTATGGCTACACCTTC
abundance: NA
d_gene: NA
len: 12
v_gene: TRBV28
j_gene: TRBJ1-2

CDR3aa: CASSLVFGFAQGETQYF
CDR3nt: TGTGCCAGCAGCTTAGTTTTCGGCTTTGCCCAGGGAGAGACCCAGTACTTC
abundance: NA
d_gene: NA
len: 17
v_gene: TRBV11-3
j_gene: TRBJ2-5

CDR3aa: CASSLDPREQFF
CDR3nt: TGCGCCAGCAGCTTGGACCCCCGTGAGCAGTTCTTC
abundance: NA
d_gene: NA
len: 12
v_gene: TRBV5-1
j_gene: TRBJ2-1

CDR3aa: CAWSLPNYGYTF
CDR3nt: TGTGCCTGGAGTCTACCCAACTATGGCTACACCTTC
abundance: NA
d_gene: NA
len: 12
v_gene: TRBV30
j_gene: TRBJ1-2

CDR3aa: CASSKGHLYEQYF
CDR3nt: TGTGCCAGTAGTAAGGGACATTTATACGAGCAGTACTTC
abundance: NA
d_gene: NA
len: 13
v_gene: TRBV19
j_gene: TRBJ2-7

CDR3aa: CASSRLVGNYGYTF
CDR3nt: TGTGCCAGCAGCCGCCTGGTGGGGAACTATGGCTACACCTTC
abundance: NA
d_gene: NA
len: 14
v_gene: TRBV11-3
j_gene: TRBJ1-2

CDR3aa: CASSPWGLYNEQFF
CDR3nt: TGTGCCAGCAGCCCATGGGGCTTATACAATGAGCAGTTCTTC
abundance: NA
d_gene: NA
len: 14
v_gene: TRBV11-2
j_gene: TRBJ2-1

CDR3aa: CASSTRDRGGYEQYF
CDR3nt: TGTGCCAGCAGTACCCGGGACAGGGGGGGTTACGAGCAGTACTTC
abundance: few
d_gene: TRBD1
len: 15
v_gene: TRBV7-8
j_gene: TRBJ2-7

CDR3aa: CASSLWQWKAFF
CDR3nt: TGTGCCAGCAGTTTATGGCAGTGGAAGGCTTTCTTT
abundance: NA
d_gene: NA
len: 12
v_gene: TRBV12-3/TRBV12-4
j_gene: TRBJ1-1

CDR3aa: CSARDPARVNEKLFF
CDR3nt: TGCAGTGCTAGAGATCCCGCCAGGGTCAACGAAAAACTGTTTTTT
abundance: NA
d_gene: NA
len: 15
v_gene: TRBV20-1
j_gene: TRBJ1-4

CDR3aa: CASRLDSRVEQYF
CDR3nt: TGTGCCAGCAGGCTGGACAGTCGAGTTGAGCAGTACTTC
abundance: NA
d_gene: NA
len: 13
v_gene: TRBV6-6
j_gene: TRBJ2-7

CDR3aa: CAWSVQPDVVQYF
CDR3nt: TGTGCCTGGAGTGTACAACCAGACGTGGTGCAGTACTTC
abundance: NA
d_gene: NA
len: 13
v_gene: TRBV30
j_gene: TRBJ2-7

CDR3aa: CASSYLSRRYEQYF
CDR3nt: TGTGCCAGCAGTTATCTCAGTCGCAGGTACGAGCAGTACTTC
abundance: NA
d_gene: NA
len: 14
v_gene: TRBV6-5
j_gene: TRBJ2-7

CDR3aa: CAWSVGRRQNTEAFF
CDR3nt: TGTGCCTGGAGTGTAGGGAGGCGGCAGAACACTGAAGCTTTCTTT
abundance: NA
d_gene: NA
len: 15
v_gene: TRBV30
j_gene: TRBJ1-1

CDR3aa: CASSLVGQPQHF
CDR3nt: TGTGCCAGCAGTTTAGTTGGACAGCCCCAGCATTTT
abundance: NA
d_gene: NA
len: 12
v_gene: TRBV28
j_gene: TRBJ1-5

CDR3aa: CSARVSAQRWETQYF
CDR3nt: TGCAGTGCTAGAGTCAGCGCTCAGCGGTGGGAGACCCAGTACTTC
abundance: NA
d_gene: NA
len: 15
v_gene: TRBV20-1
j_gene: TRBJ2-5

CDR3aa: CSATYSGNTIYF
CDR3nt: TGCAGCGCCACCTACTCTGGAAACACCATATATTTT
abundance: NA
d_gene: NA
len: 12
v_gene: TRBV29-1
j_gene: TRBJ1-3

CDR3aa: CASRPGTNYNEQFF
CDR3nt: TGTGCCAGCCGACCCGGGACCAACTACAATGAGCAGTTCTTC
abundance: NA
d_gene: NA
len: 14
v_gene: TRBV2
j_gene: TRBJ2-1

CDR3aa: CAISESAGIWAEQYF
CDR3nt: TGTGCCATCAGTGAGTCGGCCGGGATATGGGCTGAGCAGTACTTC
abundance: NA
d_gene: NA
len: 15
v_gene: TRBV10-3
j_gene: TRBJ2-7

CDR3aa: CSVEGQGNQPQHF
CDR3nt: TGCAGCGTTGAAGGGCAGGGAAATCAGCCTCAGCATTTT
abundance: few
d_gene: NA
len: 13
v_gene: TRBV29-1
j_gene: TRBJ1-5

CDR3aa: CSAESEEQYF
CDR3nt: TGCAGTGCCGAGAGTGAGGAGCAGTACTTC
abundance: NA
d_gene: NA
len: 10
v_gene: TRBV20-1
j_gene: TRBJ2-7

CDR3aa: CASSQGASGGETQYF
CDR3nt: TGTGCCAGCAGCCAAGGGGCTAGCGGGGGCGAGACCCAGTACTTC
abundance: NA
d_gene: TRBD2
len: 15
v_gene: TRBV3-1
j_gene: TRBJ2-5

CDR3aa: CASSQDGQETQYF
CDR3nt: TGTGCCAGCAGCCAAGATGGCCAAGAGACCCAGTACTTC
abundance: NA
d_gene: NA
len: 13
v_gene: TRBV4-2
j_gene: TRBJ2-5

CDR3aa: CASSLDQGLYNEQFF
CDR3nt: TGCGCCAGCAGCTTGGATCAGGGTCTCTACAATGAGCAGTTCTTC
abundance: NA
d_gene: NA
len: 15
v_gene: TRBV5-1
j_gene: TRBJ2-1

CDR3aa: CSARDPLAQPYNEQFF
CDR3nt: TGCAGTGCTAGAGACCCACTAGCTCAGCCCTACAATGAGCAGTTCTTC
abundance: NA
d_gene: NA
len: 16
v_gene: TRBV20-1
j_gene: TRBJ2-1

CDR3aa: CSARGSASTDTQYF
CDR3nt: TGCAGCGCCCGGGGGAGCGCTAGCACAGATACGCAGTATTTT
abundance: once
d_gene: NA
len: 14
v_gene: TRBV29-1
j_gene: TRBJ2-3

CDR3aa: CASSHLGLAGRDEQFF
CDR3nt: TGCGCCAGCAGCCATTTGGGACTAGCGGGCCGGGATGAGCAGTTCTTC
abundance: NA
d_gene: TRBD2
len: 16
v_gene: TRBV4-1
j_gene: TRBJ2-1

CDR3aa: CASSQVPPRLNEQYF
CDR3nt: TGTGCCAGCAGCCAGGTACCCCCTCGGTTAAACGAGCAGTACTTC
abundance: NA
d_gene: NA
len: 15
v_gene: TRBV3-1
j_gene: TRBJ2-7

CDR3aa: CSVEGPLRGETQYF
CDR3nt: TGCAGCGTTGAGGGACCCCTTCGGGGGGAGACCCAGTACTTC
abundance: NA
d_gene: NA
len: 14
v_gene: TRBV29-1
j_gene: TRBJ2-5

CDR3aa: CASSLRAYRAEEKLFF
CDR3nt: TGCGCCAGCAGCTTGAGGGCTTACAGGGCGGAGGAAAAACTGTTTTTT
abundance: NA
d_gene: NA
len: 16
v_gene: TRBV5-1
j_gene: TRBJ1-4

CDR3aa: CATGTGSYGYTF
CDR3nt: TGTGCCACCGGGACAGGCTCCTATGGCTACACCTTC
abundance: once
d_gene: TRBD1
len: 12
v_gene: TRBV10-3
j_gene: TRBJ1-2

CDR3aa: CASSYDIGYTF
CDR3nt: TGTGCCAGCAGTTACGACATTGGCTACACCTTC
abundance: NA
d_gene: NA
len: 11
v_gene: TRBV6-6
j_gene: TRBJ1-2

CDR3aa: CASSLWLFYEQYF
CDR3nt: TGTGCCAGCAGTTTATGGCTCTTCTACGAGCAGTACTTC
abundance: NA
d_gene: NA
len: 13
v_gene: TRBV28
j_gene: TRBJ2-7

CDR3aa: CASSVFIGADTQYF
CDR3nt: TGTGCCAGCAGCGTATTTATCGGCGCAGATACGCAGTATTTT
abundance: NA
d_gene: NA
len: 14
v_gene: TRBV9
j_gene: TRBJ2-3

CDR3aa: CASSYKGVFEAFF
CDR3nt: TGTGCCAGCAGTTACAAGGGCGTCTTTGAAGCTTTCTTT
abundance: once
d_gene: NA
len: 13
v_gene: TRBV6-2/TRBV6-3
j_gene: TRBJ1-1

CDR3aa: CSAKELSGRPYEQYF
CDR3nt: TGCAGTGCAAAAGAGCTAAGCGGCCGTCCCTACGAGCAGTACTTC
abundance: NA
d_gene: NA
len: 15
v_gene: TRBV20-1
j_gene: TRBJ2-7

CDR3aa: CSASAPGGETQYF
CDR3nt: TGCAGTGCTTCCGCACCGGGAGGAGAGACCCAGTACTTC
abundance: NA
d_gene: TRBD2
len: 13
v_gene: TRBV20-1
j_gene: TRBJ2-5

CDR3aa: CASGPGGTGGTGELFF
CDR3nt: TGTGCTAGTGGCCCTGGGGGGACAGGGGGCACCGGGGAGCTGTTTTTT
abundance: NA
d_gene: TRBD1
len: 16
v_gene: TRBV12-5
j_gene: TRBJ2-2

CDR3aa: CSAKGYGGVTDYNEQFF
CDR3nt: TGCAGCGCTAAGGGGTATGGGGGAGTGACGGACTACAATGAGCAGTTCTTC
abundance: NA
d_gene: NA
len: 17
v_gene: TRBV29-1
j_gene: TRBJ2-1

CDR3aa: CATSERGNSYNEQFF
CDR3nt: TGTGCCACCAGTGAGCGGGGCAACTCCTACAATGAGCAGTTCTTC
abundance: NA
d_gene: NA
len: 15
v_gene: TRBV24-1
j_gene: TRBJ2-1

CDR3aa: CASHDTYEQYF
CDR3nt: TGTGCCAGCCACGATACTTACGAGCAGTACTTC
abundance: NA
d_gene: NA
len: 11
v_gene: TRBV28
j_gene: TRBJ2-7

CDR3aa: CAWSVSGQGDQPQHF
CDR3nt: TGTGCCTGGAGTGTATCCGGACAGGGGGATCAGCCCCAGCATTTT
abundance: once
d_gene: TRBD1
len: 15
v_gene: TRBV30
j_gene: TRBJ1-5

CDR3aa: CSAASGRTYEQYF
CDR3nt: TGCAGTGCGGCCAGCGGGAGGACCTACGAGCAGTACTTC
abundance: NA
d_gene: TRBD2
len: 13
v_gene: TRBV20-1
j_gene: TRBJ2-7

CDR3aa: CASSYSGGGYGYTF
CDR3nt: TGTGCCAGCAGTTACTCTGGGGGCGGCTATGGCTACACCTTC
abundance: few
d_gene: NA
len: 14
v_gene: TRBV6-5
j_gene: TRBJ1-2

CDR3aa: CASSRTWGGSYEQYF
CDR3nt: TGTGCCAGCAGTCGAACCTGGGGAGGGTCCTACGAGCAGTACTTC
abundance: NA
d_gene: TRBD2
len: 15
v_gene: TRBV12-3/TRBV12-4
j_gene: TRBJ2-7

CDR3aa: CASSIRRGNQPQHF
CDR3nt: TGTGCCAGTAGTATAAGACGGGGGAATCAGCCCCAGCATTTT
abundance: NA
d_gene: NA
len: 14
v_gene: TRBV19
j_gene: TRBJ1-5

CDR3aa: CSVPTGTRTGNEQFF
CDR3nt: TGCAGCGTCCCCACCGGGACTAGAACGGGGAATGAGCAGTTCTTC
abundance: NA
d_gene: TRBD2
len: 15
v_gene: TRBV29-1
j_gene: TRBJ2-1

CDR3aa: CSVVREGDTSDTQYF
CDR3nt: TGCAGCGTTGTTAGGGAGGGAGATACCTCGGATACGCAGTATTTT
abundance: NA
d_gene: TRBD2
len: 15
v_gene: TRBV29-1
j_gene: TRBJ2-3

CDR3aa: CAWSALAGPQHF
CDR3nt: TGTGCCTGGAGTGCCCTCGCGGGGCCCCAGCATTTT
abundance: NA
d_gene: NA
len: 12
v_gene: TRBV30
j_gene: TRBJ1-5

CDR3aa: CASSLWTGNYGYTF
CDR3nt: TGTGCCAGCAGCTTGTGGACAGGGAACTATGGCTACACCTTC
abundance: NA
d_gene: TRBD1
len: 14
v_gene: TRBV5-4
j_gene: TRBJ1-2

CDR3aa: CSAAGGRGYNEQFF
CDR3nt: TGCAGTGCTGCTGGGGGGAGAGGCTACAATGAGCAGTTCTTC
abundance: NA
d_gene: NA
len: 14
v_gene: TRBV20-1
j_gene: TRBJ2-1

CDR3aa: CASSVGDRPGEPQHF
CDR3nt: TGTGCCAGCAGCGTAGGGGACAGACCCGGAGAGCCCCAGCATTTT
abundance: NA
d_gene: TRBD1
len: 15
v_gene: TRBV9
j_gene: TRBJ1-5